The T cell receptor (beta chain) under discussion was sequenced for a study of vaccination and CD4 T cells after COVID-19. In the study overall: Cellular stimulation was performed using overlapping spike peptides derived from SARS-CoV-2, HCoV-NL63, HCoV-OC43 and HCoV-229E. Findings of the study overall: A median around 90% of convalescent patients' SARS-CoV-2-reactive clones emerged only after vaccination.

The Oncomine TCR Beta short-read assay was what sequenced the DNA obtained from cultured CD4+ T cells. TCRdb re-derived calls from the PCR reads in MiXCR, one entry per CDR3 protein. The sample contains roughly 9,600 distinct CDR3 sequences, under 30% of which appear only once. The treatment: approximately 9-day PBMC culture with coronavirus spike peptide pools or control peptides (ViraFEST assay). This clonotype came up a few times. Its antigen is not known. This TCR derives from a human donor who had recovered from COVID-19. This material consisted of CD4+ T cells from blood, cultured in vitro, taken after SARS-CoV-2 vaccination.

The CDR3 loop reads CASSPGGAEEYEQYF. The CDR3 nucleotides read TGTGCCAGCAGTCCAGGCGGCGCAGAGGAATACGAGCAGTACTTC. This chain joins TRBV28 and TRBJ2-7; D gene uncertain. This CDR3 region has 15 residues. The germline CDR1 and CDR2 sequences are MDHEN and SYDVKM. The V gene lost 5 bases and the J gene lost 4 bases, with 18 bases spanning the gap.